The rows below give T cell receptor beta chains drawn from one sample of a study of blood T cell repertoires in COVID-19. The repertoire was sequenced with immunoSEQ multiplex PCR; TCRdb's copy has only in-frame clones and lacks some. The sample carries over 150,000 clones, just under 90% recorded once. The source material was peripheral blood. These receptors all stem from a woman between 65 and 79 years old with COVID-19, enrolled during active disease. Each CDR3 is given with its conserved first and last residue. Fields, in order: V gene, D gene, J gene, clone size, CDR3 length, CDR3 protein, CDR3 DNA. The D gene is left open where the match is weak. Clone size is given for some rows only: seen once, a few or many times, or a class if the clone is expanded.

V gene: TRBV24-1
D gene: TRBD2
J gene: TRBJ2-3
clone size: NA
CDR3 length: 17
CDR3 protein: CARGQGTSGGPWDTQYF
CDR3 DNA: TGTGCCAGGGGGCAGGGGACTAGCGGGGGCCCTTGGGATACGCAGTATTTT

V gene: TRBV2
D gene: NA
J gene: TRBJ1-1
clone size: once
CDR3 length: 11
CDR3 protein: CASKTGIEAFF
CDR3 DNA: TGTGCCAGCAAAACCGGGATTGAAGCTTTCTTT

V gene: TRBV19
D gene: NA
J gene: TRBJ1-2
clone size: few
CDR3 length: 14
CDR3 protein: CASSVSRGGYGYTF
CDR3 DNA: TGTGCCAGTAGTGTTTCGCGAGGAGGATACGGCTACACCTTC

V gene: TRBV11-2
D gene: TRBD1
J gene: TRBJ2-1
clone size: few
CDR3 length: 15
CDR3 protein: CASSLSGQVRNEQFF
CDR3 DNA: TGTGCCAGCAGCTTATCCGGACAGGTCAGGAATGAGCAGTTCTTC

V gene: TRBV7-2
D gene: TRBD2
J gene: TRBJ2-7
clone size: NA
CDR3 length: 15
CDR3 protein: CASSLTSGSSYEQYF
CDR3 DNA: TGTGCCAGCAGCTTGACTAGCGGGAGTTCCTACGAGCAGTACTTC

V gene: TRBV6-6
D gene: NA
J gene: TRBJ1-2
clone size: NA
CDR3 length: 12
CDR3 protein: CASSYSGLRYTF
CDR3 DNA: TGTGCCAGCAGTTATAGCGGACTTCGGTACACCTTC

V gene: TRBV7-3
D gene: NA
J gene: TRBJ1-1
clone size: few
CDR3 length: 13
CDR3 protein: CASSSQENTEAFF
CDR3 DNA: TGTGCCAGCAGCTCCCAGGAGAACACTGAAGCTTTCTTT

V gene: TRBV5-4
D gene: TRBD1
J gene: TRBJ1-2
clone size: few
CDR3 length: 16
CDR3 protein: CASRETGAISNYGYTF
CDR3 DNA: TGTGCCAGCAGAGAGACAGGGGCCATCTCAAACTATGGCTACACCTTC

V gene: TRBV6-5
D gene: TRBD2
J gene: TRBJ2-5
clone size: NA
CDR3 length: 13
CDR3 protein: CASRSSGQETQYF
CDR3 DNA: TGTGCCAGCAGGTCTAGCGGACAAGAGACCCAGTACTTC

V gene: TRBV7-9
D gene: TRBD2
J gene: TRBJ2-5
clone size: NA
CDR3 length: 16
CDR3 protein: CASSLAREGPVETQYF
CDR3 DNA: TGTGCCAGCAGCTTAGCCCGGGAGGGCCCGGTGGAGACCCAGTACTTC

V gene: TRBV6-5
D gene: TRBD1
J gene: TRBJ1-4
clone size: NA
CDR3 length: 15
CDR3 protein: CASSYNQGANEKLFF
CDR3 DNA: TGTGCCAGCAGCTACAATCAGGGGGCTAATGAAAAACTGTTTTTT

V gene: TRBV6-5
D gene: NA
J gene: TRBJ2-7
clone size: NA
CDR3 length: 13
CDR3 protein: CASGLRVSYEQYF
CDR3 DNA: TGTGCCAGCGGGTTGCGGGTCTCCTACGAGCAGTACTTC

V gene: TRBV7-8
D gene: NA
J gene: TRBJ1-5
clone size: NA
CDR3 length: 13
CDR3 protein: CASSSVRNQPQHF
CDR3 DNA: TGTGCCAGCAGCTCTGTGAGGAACCAGCCCCAGCATTTT

V gene: TRBV7-2
D gene: TRBD1
J gene: TRBJ1-5
clone size: NA
CDR3 length: 15
CDR3 protein: CASSLGGTVLQPQHF
CDR3 DNA: TGTGCCAGCAGCTTAGGGGGGACAGTCCTTCAGCCCCAGCATTTT

V gene: TRBV6-5
D gene: TRBD1
J gene: TRBJ2-5
clone size: NA
CDR3 length: 15
CDR3 protein: CASSPRDRGVETQYF
CDR3 DNA: TGTGCCAGCAGCCCCCGGGACAGGGGGGTGGAGACCCAGTACTTC

V gene: TRBV5-1
D gene: NA
J gene: TRBJ1-6
clone size: NA
CDR3 length: 16
CDR3 protein: CASSLQGSSYNSPLHF
CDR3 DNA: TGCGCCAGCAGCTTGCAGGGTTCGTCCTATAATTCACCCCTCCACTTT

V gene: TRBV3-1/TRBV3-2
D gene: NA
J gene: TRBJ1-5
clone size: NA
CDR3 length: 13
CDR3 protein: CASSQGRGQPQHF
CDR3 DNA: TGTGCCAGCAGCCAAGGAAGAGGCCAGCCCCAGCATTTT

V gene: TRBV5-6
D gene: TRBD2
J gene: TRBJ2-1
clone size: many
CDR3 length: 16
CDR3 protein: CASSGLAGSSYNEQFF
CDR3 DNA: TGTGCCAGCAGCGGATTAGCGGGAAGCTCCTACAATGAGCAGTTCTTC

V gene: TRBV3-1/TRBV3-2
D gene: TRBD2
J gene: TRBJ2-5
clone size: NA
CDR3 length: 14
CDR3 protein: CASSQVLAGETQYF
CDR3 DNA: TGTGCCAGCAGCCAAGTACTAGCGGGAGAGACCCAGTACTTC

V gene: TRBV2
D gene: NA
J gene: TRBJ2-5
clone size: NA
CDR3 length: 11
CDR3 protein: CASRYSETQYF
CDR3 DNA: TGTGCCAGCAGGTACTCGGAGACCCAGTACTTC

V gene: TRBV7-2
D gene: TRBD2
J gene: TRBJ2-7
clone size: NA
CDR3 length: 14
CDR3 protein: CASSGNGGIYEQYF
CDR3 DNA: TGTGCCAGCAGCGGAAACGGGGGGATCTACGAGCAGTACTTC

V gene: TRBV9
D gene: NA
J gene: TRBJ1-3
clone size: NA
CDR3 length: 16
CDR3 protein: CASSPRDRISGNTIYF
CDR3 DNA: TGTGCCAGCAGCCCCAGAGACAGAATCTCTGGAAACACCATATATTTT

V gene: TRBV5-1
D gene: NA
J gene: TRBJ1-2
clone size: NA
CDR3 length: 14
CDR3 protein: CASSHSKGVAGYTF
CDR3 DNA: TGCGCCAGCAGCCACTCAAAGGGGGTTGCTGGCTACACCTTC

V gene: TRBV14
D gene: TRBD2
J gene: TRBJ2-5
clone size: NA
CDR3 length: 16
CDR3 protein: CASSRSSGRAWETQYF
CDR3 DNA: TGTGCCAGCAGCCGATCTAGCGGGAGGGCCTGGGAGACCCAGTACTTC

V gene: TRBV5-1
D gene: NA
J gene: TRBJ2-5
clone size: once
CDR3 length: 15
CDR3 protein: CASSLGWGNQETQYF
CDR3 DNA: TGCGCCAGCAGCTTGGGGTGGGGCAACCAAGAGACCCAGTACTTC

V gene: TRBV19
D gene: TRBD2
J gene: TRBJ2-7
clone size: NA
CDR3 length: 17
CDR3 protein: CASSINSRAGGLDEQYF
CDR3 DNA: TGTGCCAGTAGTATAAATTCTAGAGCGGGAGGATTAGACGAGCAGTACTTC

V gene: TRBV28
D gene: NA
J gene: TRBJ2-1
clone size: NA
CDR3 length: 12
CDR3 protein: CASSLTYNEQFF
CDR3 DNA: TGTGCCAGCAGCCTTACTTACAATGAGCAGTTCTTC

V gene: TRBV27
D gene: TRBD1
J gene: TRBJ1-5
clone size: NA
CDR3 length: 14
CDR3 protein: CASSLAGQGQPQHF
CDR3 DNA: TGTGCCAGCAGTTTGGCGGGACAGGGGCAGCCCCAGCATTTT

V gene: TRBV19
D gene: NA
J gene: TRBJ1-6
clone size: NA
CDR3 length: 14
CDR3 protein: CASSRDKGLSPLHF
CDR3 DNA: TGTGCCAGTAGCCGGGACAAGGGTCTTTCACCCCTCCACTTT

V gene: TRBV6-1
D gene: NA
J gene: TRBJ1-1
clone size: NA
CDR3 length: 11
CDR3 protein: CASSEAGAAFF
CDR3 DNA: TGTGCCAGCAGTGAAGCAGGGGCCGCTTTCTTT

V gene: TRBV18
D gene: TRBD1
J gene: TRBJ1-2
clone size: once
CDR3 length: 14
CDR3 protein: CASSPGTGKYGYTF
CDR3 DNA: TGTGCCAGCTCACCCGGGACAGGGAAGTATGGCTACACCTTC

V gene: TRBV14
D gene: TRBD2
J gene: TRBJ2-1
clone size: NA
CDR3 length: 16
CDR3 protein: CASSQGALAGSDEQFF
CDR3 DNA: TGTGCCAGCAGCCAAGGGGCACTAGCGGGTTCGGATGAGCAGTTCTTC

V gene: TRBV7-3
D gene: TRBD2
J gene: TRBJ2-1
clone size: NA
CDR3 length: 16
CDR3 protein: CASSIPGLAGWYEQFF
CDR3 DNA: TGTGCCAGCAGCATTCCGGGACTAGCGGGATGGTATGAGCAGTTCTTC

V gene: TRBV14
D gene: TRBD2
J gene: TRBJ2-7
clone size: NA
CDR3 length: 15
CDR3 protein: CASSQDQRGPYEQYF
CDR3 DNA: TGTGCCAGCAGCCAAGATCAGCGGGGCCCCTACGAGCAGTACTTC